The clone carrying this TCR beta chain turned up a few times. The antigen is undetermined. V lost 0 bases, J lost 2 bases, and 5 bases stayed unmatched. The germline CDR1 and CDR2 sequences are SGDLS and YYNGEE. CDR3 size: 16 residues. This sample is part of a study of siplizumab effects on memory and regulatory T cells. Coculturing was carried out on the mixed lymphocyte reaction cells. It lasted more than five days and was done at 37°C. TCRdb's copy holds only in-frame clones and misses some; the assay was immunoSEQ multiplex PCR. Among about 14,000 clones listed, approximately 49% were seen once. What was sequenced was CFSE-low (dividing) CD4+ T cells sorted from an allogeneic mixed lymphocyte reaction. The V gene is TRBV9, the J gene TRBJ2-5, with 9 nucleotides matching TRBD2. This receptor was taken from a human donor in good health; the cells came from an allogeneic mixed lymphocyte reaction. The CDR3 region has the DNA TGTGCCAGCAGCGTAGGTAGCGGGGGACCTCAAGAGACCCAGTACTTC. Amino acids: CASSVGSGGPQETQYF.